The 2 T cell receptor beta chains reported below all come from one sample, sequenced in a study of blood T cell repertoires in COVID-19. Assay used: immunoSEQ multiplex PCR; TCRdb lists only in-frame clones, some missing. The table shows about 350,000 clones, with roughly 90% occurring only once. Specimen: peripheral blood. The receptor source for this set is a woman in her fifties or sixties with COVID-19, enrolled during active disease.

The chain uses TRBV2 and TRBJ2-3; 13 bases are shared with TRBD2. This CDR3 spans 16 amino acids. Germline CDR1 SNHLY, CDR2 FYNNEI. Trimming took 8 bases from V and 5 from J; bases not matched to a gene: 10. In DNA, the CDR3 is TGTGCCAGCGGGTGGACTAGCGGGGGCCGTCGAGATACGCAGTATTTT. This gives the protein CASGWTSGGRRDTQYF. The variable domain in full, completed from reference TRBV2 and TRBJ2-3, reads EPEVTQTPSHQVTQMGQEVILRCVPISNHLYFYWYRQILGQKVEFLVSFYNNEISEKSEIFDDQFSVERPDGSNFTLKIRSTKLEDSAMYFCASGWTSGGRRDTQYFGPGTRLTVL.

V is TRBV6-2 or TRBV6-3 and J is TRBJ1-1; D is uncertain. Germline V lookup: CDR1 MNHEY, CDR2 SVGEGT. Trimming took 6 bases from V and 1 from J, leaving 9 bases between them. The CDR3 spans 13 residues. The CDR3 loop reads CASSRDGNTEAFF. CDR3 in DNA: TGTGCCAGCAGCCGAGATGGGAACACTGAAGCTTTCTTT.